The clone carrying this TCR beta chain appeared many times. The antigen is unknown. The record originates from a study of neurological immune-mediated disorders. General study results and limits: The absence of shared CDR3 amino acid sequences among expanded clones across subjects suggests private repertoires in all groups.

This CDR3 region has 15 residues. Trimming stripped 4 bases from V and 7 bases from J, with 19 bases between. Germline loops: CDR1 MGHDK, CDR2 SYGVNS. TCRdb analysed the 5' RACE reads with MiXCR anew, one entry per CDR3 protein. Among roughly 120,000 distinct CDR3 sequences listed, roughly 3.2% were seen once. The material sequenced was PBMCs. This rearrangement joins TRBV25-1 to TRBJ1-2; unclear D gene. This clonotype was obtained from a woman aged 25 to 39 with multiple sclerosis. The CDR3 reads CASSAPGLGDPGYTF. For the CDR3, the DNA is TGTGCCAGCAGTGCACCCGGGCTCGGAGATCCTGGCTACACCTTC.